The 20 T cell receptor beta chains in this list originate from one sample, sequenced in a study of blood T cell repertoires in COVID-19. Some clones are missing from TCRdb's copy, which holds only in-frame ones; the method was immunoSEQ multiplex PCR. The sample has about 240,000 clones, approximately 80% seen once. The material sequenced was peripheral blood. Receptors were obtained from a woman aged 18-29 years with acute or convalescent COVID-19.

This chain joins TRBV21-1 and TRBJ2-7; the D call of TRBD2 is as the table states it, not checked on the DNA. TRBV21-1 is a pseudogene segment. The CDR3 runs 17 residues. The CDR3 region is CASSNPEGSGRPYEQYF. The CDR3 DNA is TGTGCCAGCAGCAACCCCGAGGGTAGCGGGAGACCCTACGAGCAGTACTTC.

The genes are TRBV12-3 or TRBV12-4 and TRBJ1-4; D may be TRBD1 (5 bases). V was cut by 2 bases and J by 7 bases, with 8 bases left in between. CDR3 length equals 13 residues. For the CDR3, the DNA is TGTGCCAGCAGTTTATCAGGGATTGAAAAACTGTTTTTT. Its protein is CASSLSGIEKLFF.

This clone was observed a handful of times. V gene TRBV19 combines with J gene TRBJ2-5, with 10 nucleotides matching TRBD1. CDR3 length: 18 residues. Trimming took 5 bases from V and 2 from J; bases not matched to a gene: 14. CDR1 is LNHDA and CDR2 is SQIVND in the germline V gene (reference sequence). The CDR3 reads CASSVGQGRGRKQETQYF. Written as DNA, the CDR3 is TGTGCCAGTAGTGTGGGACAGGGGAGAGGGAGAAAACAAGAGACCCAGTACTTC.

This sequence joins TRBV4-3 and TRBJ2-4; tentative D call: TRBD2 (6 bases). There are 16 residues in the CDR3. The germline gives CDR1 LGHNA, CDR2 YSLEER. The V end lost 0 bases, the J end lost 9 bases, and 18 bases lay between the germline ends. DNA for the CDR3: TGCGCCAGCAGCCAAGATCCGGGACTGGGTGAGGGCATTCAGTACTTC. Protein sequence: CASSQDPGLGEGIQYF.

The chain has TRBV6-1 and TRBJ2-2; a possible D gene is TRBD1 (6 bases). The germline V gene has CDR1 MNHNS and CDR2 SASEGT. The V gene lost 2 bases and the J gene lost 6 bases, with 13 bases spanning the gap. CDR3 size: 15 residues. This CDR3 is CASSEWGPRAGELFF. The CDR3 DNA reads TGTGCCAGCAGTGAATGGGGGCCCAGGGCCGGGGAGCTGTTTTTT.

The chain has TRBV18 and TRBJ1-1, with TRBD1 as a possible D gene (5 bases). V dropped 6 bases and J dropped 1 base, with 15 bases sitting between them. CDR1 is KGHSH, CDR2 LQKENI, per germline. The CDR3 loop spans 15 amino acids. The CDR3 protein is CASSYMEGTNTEAFF. Written as DNA, the CDR3 is TGTGCCAGCTCTTACATGGAGGGGACGAACACTGAAGCTTTCTTT.

The chain is built from TRBV2 and TRBJ2-1; the match to TRBD2 covers 7 bases. CDR1 and CDR2 from the germline V gene are SNHLY and FYNNEI. V was pared by 2 bases and J by 4 bases, with 11 bases of the junction left unmatched. This CDR3 is 17 amino acids long. CDR3 coding DNA: TGTGCCAGCAGTGAAACGGGTCGGGGGGAGGTATACAATGAGCAGTTCTTC. As protein: CASSETGRGEVYNEQFF.

The chain recombines TRBV5-1 with TRBJ1-5, with no clear D. CDR1 SGHRS and CDR2 YFSETQ come from the germline V gene. There are 14 residues in the CDR3. Trimming removed 6 bases from V and 0 bases from J, with 10 bases in between. The CDR3 DNA reads as TGCGCCAGCAAGACACGTTATAGCAATCAGCCCCAGCATTTT. Translation: CASKTRYSNQPQHF.

The CDR3 protein is CASSLGQGRDSPLHF. The CDR3 bases are TGTGCCAGCAGCCTAGGGCAGGGGCGGGATTCACCCCTCCACTTT. This chain links TRBV27 with TRBJ1-6; D may be TRBD1 (6 bases). Looked up from germline, CDR1 is MNHEY and CDR2 is SMNVEV (reference sequence). Trimming stripped 6 bases from V and 8 bases from J, with 17 bases between. The CDR3 contains 15 residues.

This chain joins TRBV19 and TRBJ2-1; a weak D match, TRBD2 (5 bases). Germline values: CDR1 LNHDA, CDR2 SQIVND (reference sequence). V was trimmed by 1 base and J by 5 bases, leaving 12 bases between them. This CDR3 is 15 amino acids long. The chain's CDR3 is CASSIVRAPHNEQFF. The CDR3 DNA follows: TGTGCCAGTAGTATAGTGAGGGCCCCGCACAATGAGCAGTTCTTC.

The table lists this clone with a few counts. The chain uses TRBV7-8 and TRBJ2-1; TRBD2 is a possible D gene (7 bases). From germline, CDR1 is SGHVS and CDR2 FQNEAQ. The ends were cut back, 4 bases at V and 2 bases at J, with 21 bases in the middle. This CDR3 is built from 18 residues. The CDR3 nucleotides are TGTGCCAGCAGCTCGATGGCCTTTGGGGGGGCAGCCTACAATGAGCAGTTCTTC. This codes for CASSSMAFGGAAYNEQFF. Full variable domain (missing parts from reference TRBV7-8 and TRBJ2-1): GAGVSQSPRYKVAKRGQDVALRCDPISGHVSLFWYQQALGQGPEFLTYFQNEAQLDKSGLPSDRFFAERPEGSVSTLKIQRTQQEDSAVYLCASSSMAFGGAAYNEQFFGPGTRLTVL.

This clone was seen more than once but under ten times. The V gene is TRBV28, the J gene TRBJ1-1; 7 nucleotides align to TRBD1. The CDR3 loop spans 15 amino acids. Germline CDR1 reads MDHEN; CDR2 reads SYDVKM. V lost 2 bases to trimming and J lost 5 bases; unmatched junction nucleotides: 8. CDR3 coding DNA: TGTGCCAGCAGTTTAGTACAGGGGCAGCGGACTGAAGCTTTCTTT. This sequence encodes CASSLVQGQRTEAFF.

The V gene is TRBV28, the J gene TRBJ2-7; 10 positions agree with TRBD1. The germline CDR1 and CDR2 sequences are MDHEN and SYDVKM. This CDR3 has 16 amino acids. The trim removed 6 bases at V and 4 bases at J, leaving 12 bases unmatched. CDR3: CASRHPRDRGKYEQYF. In nucleotides, the CDR3 is TGTGCCAGCAGACACCCCCGGGACAGGGGAAAGTACGAGCAGTACTTC.

This chain uses TRBV27 with TRBJ2-1; 12 bases are a match to TRBD2. There are 18 residues in the CDR3. In germline, CDR1 is MNHEY, CDR2 SMNVEV (reference sequence). J was trimmed by 8 bases and V by 0 bases; bases with no gene match: 11. The CDR3 nucleotides read TGTGCCAGCAGTTTATCATCCCGGACTAGCGGGATTCACGATGAGCAGTTCTTC. It translates to CASSLSSRTSGIHDEQFF.

The CDR3 spells CASSLGLAPSTDTQYF. Here the CDR3 DNA reads TGCGCCAGCAGCTTGGGCCTAGCGCCAAGCACAGATACGCAGTATTTT. V usage is TRBV5-1 and J usage is TRBJ2-3, with D tentatively TRBD2 (6 bases). The CDR3 totals 16 residues. Trimming removed 0 bases at V and 0 bases at J, with 11 bases between. CDR1 is SGHRS and CDR2 is YFSETQ in the germline V gene.

V usage is TRBV6-5 and J usage is TRBJ2-7; 7 nucleotides line up with TRBD2. J lost 1 base, V lost 2 bases, and 5 bases had no gene match. CDR3 size: 15 residues. Germline CDR1 is MNHEY and CDR2 is SVGAGI. CDR3: CASSYGLEGSYEQYF. Written as DNA, the CDR3 is TGTGCCAGCAGTTACGGACTAGAGGGTTCCTACGAGCAGTACTTC.

About this clone: Germline and junction disagree at one end, which may indicate a read error. The V and J genes are TRBV7-8 and TRBJ2-7, with 8 positions matching TRBD2. CDR1 SGHVS and CDR2 FQNEAQ come from the germline V gene. The CDR3 is made up of 13 amino acids. CDR3 amino acids: CASSLDTSGAPNF. CDR3 nucleotide sequence: TGTGCCAGCAGCTTGGATACTAGCGGAGCCCCGAACTTC.

The chain uses TRBV7-2 and TRBJ2-5; D may be TRBD1 (5 bases). This CDR3 spans 14 amino acids. Trimming cost V 5 bases and J 4 bases, with 14 bases left between them. CDR1 and CDR2 (germline): SGHTA, FQGNSA. CDR3 nucleotide sequence: TGTGCCAGCAGCCCTGACAGCGTCCTAGAGACCCAGTACTTC. This codes for CASSPDSVLETQYF.

This chain joins TRBV11-1 and TRBJ1-3; D perhaps matches TRBD1 (5 bases). Germline V CDR1 and CDR2: SGHAT, FQDESV (reference sequence). The CDR3 is made up of 15 amino acids. V dropped 3 bases and J dropped 0 bases, with 9 bases sitting between them. The CDR3 coding sequence is TGTGCCAGCAGCTTCGGACACCTCTCTGGAAACACCATATATTTT. It translates to CASSFGHLSGNTIYF.

The chain links TRBV27 to TRBJ2-3; tentatively, D is TRBD1 (5 bases). CDR3 length: 15 residues. Germline CDR1 and CDR2: MNHEY and SMNVEV (reference sequence). V shed 5 bases and J shed 3 bases, with 15 bases lying between them. The CDR3 sequence is CASSPPYRPTDTQYF. The CDR3 DNA sequence: TGTGCCAGCAGTCCCCCCTACAGGCCGACAGATACGCAGTATTTT.